The clone carrying this T cell receptor beta chain was detected once. Antigen: not known. This sample is part of a study of shared clonotypes between healthy human individuals. Across the whole study: Used for every donor were three CD4 naive, three CD4 memory, two CD8 naive and one CD8 memory plate. The study's findings and limits: Against clonotypes common to all four donors, non-shared ones had lower generation probabilities. Only blood was sampled; tissue repertoires likely differ.

Only CD45RO-negative cells positively selected for CCR7 counted as naive CD8 cells, so terminally differentiated effector memory CD45RA+ cells were excluded. Method: immunoSEQ multiplex PCR; TCRdb's copy keeps in-frame clones and lacks some. This table has about 2 million clones, less than 95% appearing once. Germline V gives CDR1 WNHNN, CDR2 SYGVQD (reference sequence). The V gene lost 3 bases and the J gene lost 4 bases, with 11 bases spanning the gap. The CDR3 contains 14 residues. The chain employs TRBV10-1 and TRBJ2-3; no firm D call. Input material: naive CD8+ T cells sorted from blood. This TCR derives from a man aged 18 to 29 in good health. CDR3: CASSDGFSPDTQYF. As DNA, the CDR3 is TGCGCCAGCAGTGACGGGTTTTCTCCAGATACGCAGTATTTT.